These 17 T cell receptor beta chains came from one sample sequenced in a study of CD8+ T cells in alopecia areata listed by TCRdb under 2018. Libraries came from the immunoSEQ multiplex PCR assay. RNA was extracted from all samples and reverse transcribed into cDNA as template for TCR sequencing. TCRdb retrieved this table from immuneACCESS and kept in-frame rearrangements only. Not all clones are present; in checked studies, unresolved V genes account for under half, and no reason is known for the remainder. Present in this sample are some 99,000 clones, around 60% of which were seen just once. The ten top clones hold roughly 16% of the sample. What this sample's time point label stands for: four to five weeks on oral tofacitinib. The treatment or condition label, as the study defines it: oral pan-JAK inhibitor, 5-10 mg twice daily. Material: CD8+ T cells sorted from blood, obtained at week 4, from a patient treated with tofacitinib. The receptor source for this set is a human donor with alopecia areata.

V and J are TRBV7-8 and TRBJ2-2, with TRBD2 matching 7 bases. Germline values: CDR1 SGHVS, CDR2 FQNEAQ. The ends lost 8 bases at V and 4 bases at J; junction bases unmatched: 7. The CDR3 is 14 residues long. This chain's CDR3 is CASRAGEITGELFF. The CDR3 nucleotides read TGTGCCAGCCGGGCGGGGGAAATCACCGGGGAGCTGTTTTTT. Full variable domain (outside the CDR3, taken from reference TRBV7-8 and TRBJ2-2): GAGVSQSPRYKVAKRGQDVALRCDPISGHVSLFWYQQALGQGPEFLTYFQNEAQLDKSGLPSDRFFAERPEGSVSTLKIQRTQQEDSAVYLCASRAGEITGELFFGEGSRLTVL.

The J gene is TRBJ2-3, the V gene TRBV5-1; 7 positions agree with TRBD2. From germline, CDR1 is SGHRS and CDR2 YFSETQ. V lost 3 bases, J lost 5 bases, and 15 bases stayed unmatched. The CDR3 sequence is 17 residues long. The CDR3 bases are TGCGCCAGCAGCTCCTACCCCGGCGGGAGAAGGGTAGATACGCAGTATTTT. It translates to CASSSYPGGRRVDTQYF.

This chain joins TRBV6-6 and TRBJ2-2; D not resolved. Per germline, CDR1 MNHNY and CDR2 SVGAGI (reference sequence). V lost 0 bases and J lost 5, with 4 bases in between. CDR3 length: 13 residues. The CDR3 spells CASSYSNTGELFF. DNA of the CDR3: TGTGCCAGCAGTTACTCTAATACCGGGGAGCTGTTTTTT.

This clone was seen more than once but under ten times. CDR3 amino acids: CATSRGGSTEETQYF. DNA of the CDR3: TGTGCCACCAGCAGAGGAGGGAGCACGGAGGAGACCCAGTACTTC. This chain uses TRBV15 with TRBJ2-5, with D possibly TRBD2 on 5 matching bases. V dropped 1 base and J dropped 5 bases, with 14 bases sitting between them. The CDR3 contains 15 residues. Germline V lookup: CDR1 LNHNV, CDR2 YYDKDF (reference sequence).

V usage is TRBV6-5 and J usage is TRBJ2-2; TRBD2 agrees at 9 bases. V was clipped by 0 bases and J by 3 bases; unmatched bases: 2. The CDR3 consists of 16 residues. The V gene's germline CDR1 is MNHEY and CDR2 SVGAGI. For the CDR3, the DNA is TGTGCCAGCAGTTACTCCGGGACTAGCTACACCGGGGAGCTGTTTTTT. Translated, it gives CASSYSGTSYTGELFF.

This clone has only a few counts. The CDR3 sequence is CASSLSPWRQPQHF. In nucleotides, the CDR3 is TGTGCCAGCAGCTTGAGCCCCTGGAGGCAGCCCCAGCATTTT. The chain joins TRBV5-6 to TRBJ1-5; no definite D call. The CDR3 length is 14 residues. The germline V and J ends were trimmed by 1 base and 7 bases, with 12 bases remaining between them. Germline assignment: CDR1 SGHDT and CDR2 YYEEEE.

This clone appeared a few times. The rearrangement uses TRBV5-4 and TRBJ1-1; 11 positions agree with TRBD1. V lost 4 bases, J lost 0 bases, and 5 bases stayed unmatched. The CDR3 consists of 16 residues. Germline V gene sequence: CDR1 SGHNT, CDR2 YYREEE (reference sequence). The CDR3 here is CASSPDRGQVNTEAFF. The CDR3 DNA reads TGTGCCAGCAGCCCGGACAGGGGGCAGGTGAACACTGAAGCTTTCTTT.

Written as DNA, the CDR3 is TGCAGCGTCGGGGGATCCTACAATGAGCAGTTCTTC. Translated, it gives CSVGGSYNEQFF. The chain has TRBV29-1 and TRBJ2-1; perhaps TRBD2 as D (6 bases). Trimming took off 6 bases at V and 1 base at J, with 7 bases between the two ends. The germline gives CDR1 SQVTM, CDR2 ANQGSEA. CDR3 length: 12 residues.

This clone was seen once. This chain joins TRBV9 and TRBJ2-1; D is uncertain. Trimming removed 4 bases from V and 4 bases from J, with 12 bases in between. Germline V gives CDR1 SGDLS, CDR2 YYNGEE. The CDR3 is made up of 14 amino acids. The CDR3 sequence is CASSWTGTYNEQFF. The CDR3 DNA follows: TGTGCCAGCAGCTGGACGGGTACTTACAATGAGCAGTTCTTC.

The chain uses TRBV4-3 and TRBJ2-5, with D tentatively TRBD1 (5 bases). V shed 1 base and J shed 4 bases, with 13 bases lying between them. Germline V lookup: CDR1 LGHNA, CDR2 YSLEER. This CDR3 contains 15 residues. CDR3 amino acids: CASSQGKQGGETQYF. The CDR3 coding sequence is TGCGCCAGCAGCCAAGGGAAGCAGGGCGGAGAGACCCAGTACTTC.

DNA for the CDR3: TGCAGCGTTGATGATGGAACCAGTGAAAAACTGTTTTTT. It encodes CSVDDGTSEKLFF. The gene calls are TRBV29-1 and TRBJ1-4; D is ambiguous. The germline gives CDR1 SQVTM, CDR2 ANQGSEA. The CDR3 is 13 residues long. Trimming stripped 3 bases from V and 7 bases from J, with 12 bases between.

This clone was observed a few times. The CDR3 is CASSNGVNQPQHF. The CDR3 DNA sequence: TGCGCCTCCAGCAATGGGGTCAATCAGCCCCAGCATTTT. J is TRBJ1-5 and V is TRBV5-1, with no clear D. V dropped 10 bases and J dropped 3 bases, with 14 bases sitting between them. The CDR3 contains 13 residues. Per the germline V gene, CDR1 is SGHRS and CDR2 is YFSETQ. Full variable domain (outside the CDR3, taken from reference TRBV5-1 and TRBJ1-5): KAGVTQTPRYLIKTRGQQVTLSCSPISGHRSVSWYQQTPGQGLQFLFEYFSETQRNKGNFPGRFSGRQFSNSRSEMNVSTLELGDSALYLCASSNGVNQPQHFGDGTRLSIL.

The chain combines TRBV27 with TRBJ1-5; a possible D gene is TRBD1 (6 bases). CDR3 length equals 14 residues. Germline V gene sequence: CDR1 MNHEY, CDR2 SMNVEV (reference sequence). The V gene lost 7 bases and the J gene lost 0 bases, with 10 bases spanning the gap. In DNA, the CDR3 is TGTGCCAGCAAAGAACAGGGTAGCAATCAGCCCCAGCATTTT. Residues: CASKEQGSNQPQHF.

The V call is TRBV7-9, the J call TRBJ1-5, with TRBD1 as a possible D gene (5 bases). The CDR3 has 14 residues. V lost 1 base and J lost 3, with 7 bases in between. The germline CDR1 and CDR2 sequences are SEHNR and FQNEAQ (reference sequence). In DNA form, the CDR3 reads TGTGCCAGCAGCTTAGGACAGACCAATCAGCCCCAGCATTTT. This translates into CASSLGQTNQPQHF.

The chain employs TRBV15 and TRBJ2-7; 7 bases are shared with TRBD1. This CDR3 spans 14 amino acids. V lost 3 bases and J lost 0; bases outside the gene matches: 2. CDR1 and CDR2 from the germline V gene are LNHNV and YYDKDF (reference sequence). CDR3 loop: CATSSGDSSYEQYF. Here the CDR3 DNA reads TGTGCCACCAGCAGCGGGGACAGCTCCTACGAGCAGTACTTC.

The chain has TRBV13 and TRBJ2-5, with 12 bases aligning to TRBD2. V lost 7 bases and J lost 1; bases outside the gene matches: 10. The length of the CDR3 is 17 residues. The germline CDR1 and CDR2 sequences are PRHDT and FYEKMQ (reference sequence). The CDR3 sequence is CASTHGLAGLGQETQYF. CDR3 nucleotide sequence: TGTGCCAGCACCCACGGACTAGCGGGACTCGGCCAAGAGACCCAGTACTTC. The entire variable domain, with the rest obtained from reference TRBV13 and TRBJ2-5, is as follows: AAGVIQSPRHLIKEKRETATLKCYPIPRHDTVYWYQQGPGQDPQFLISFYEKMQSDKGSIPDRFSAQQFSDYHSELNMSSLELGDSALYFCASTHGLAGLGQETQYFGPGTRLLVL.

The chain is built from TRBV7-9 and TRBJ2-1, with TRBD2 matching over 8 bases. With V trimmed by 5 bases and J by 4 bases, 7 bases remained unmatched. The germline CDR1 and CDR2 sequences are SEHNR and FQNEAQ (reference sequence). The CDR3 length is 15 residues. The chain's CDR3 is CASSPTSGLYNEQFF. In nucleotides, the CDR3 is TGTGCCAGCAGCCCCACTAGCGGCTTATACAATGAGCAGTTCTTC.